A selection of T cell receptor beta chains follows, all from one sample in a study of blood T cell repertoires in COVID-19. Clones were sequenced by immunoSEQ multiplex PCR, and TCRdb holds only the in-frame ones, with some missing. The top ten clones hold about 6.1% of a sample with around 50,000 clones, around 80% of them seen once. What was sequenced was PBMCs or T cells enriched from blood (not recorded which). The receptors shown here come from a woman in her forties or fifties with acute COVID-19. CDR3s include the opening cysteine and the closing phenylalanine or tryptophan.

CDR3 protein,V gene,J gene
CASSESLAGRYEQYF,TRBV10-1,TRBJ2-7
CASTRKGVYTEAFF,TRBV5-8,TRBJ1-1
CASSQAGTRKETQYF,TRBV14,TRBJ2-5
CASSVVVGELFF,TRBV9,TRBJ2-2
CASLEGGGYGYTF,TRBV28,TRBJ1-2
CSVQKRGGGIGTDTQYF,TRBV29-1,TRBJ2-3
CASSLQNRAKWSGYTF,TRBV28,TRBJ1-2
CASSQESLAMVRYTGELFF,TRBV3-1/TRBV3-2,TRBJ2-2
CATSRAGQGESFF,TRBV15,TRBJ1-1
CASSPRRVTSGNTIYF,TRBV27,TRBJ1-3
CASMRKPGELFF,TRBV28,TRBJ2-2
CASSFRQGAAEAFF,TRBV7-2,TRBJ1-1
CASSWGQGKGYTF,TRBV19,TRBJ1-2
CASSPNQGQGYYGYTF,TRBV18,TRBJ1-2
CASSYSYRVPGNTIYF,TRBV6-5,TRBJ1-3
CASSRTGGVYGYTF,TRBV5-5,TRBJ1-2
CASSPSRGQGPYEQYF,TRBV5-4,TRBJ2-7
CASGRRVDNEQFF,TRBV13,TRBJ2-1
CASRRTEAFF,TRBV30,TRBJ1-1
CASSQTELNTEAFF,TRBV4-1,TRBJ1-1
CASSASERGAGDTQYF,TRBV19,TRBJ2-3
CASSLDSEGGGMETQYF,TRBV11-3,TRBJ2-5
CASSSNPVANYGYTF,TRBV5-1,TRBJ1-2
CAWDRGNQDGQPQHF,TRBV30,TRBJ1-5
CASSPTGVEQFF,TRBV12-3/TRBV12-4,TRBJ2-1
CASSNTPTGNYGYTF,TRBV6-5,TRBJ1-2
CASSATTGGHQPQHF,TRBV28,TRBJ1-5
CASSLDRAGGYPNTGELFF,TRBV7-8,TRBJ2-2
CASSVPGYNNEQFF,TRBV10-2,TRBJ2-1
CASSVAGQGGSPLHF,TRBV9,TRBJ1-6
CASSALGGTGELFF,TRBV25-1,TRBJ2-2
CASSEEDRGYEQYF,TRBV10-2,TRBJ2-7
CASSLNGGPYEQYF,TRBV7-9,TRBJ2-7
CASSLRRTGDGYTF,TRBV11-2,TRBJ1-2
CASSEEGTGAIYGYTF,TRBV6-1,TRBJ1-2
CASGDRANSPLHF,TRBV25-1,TRBJ1-6
CASSLDSGDEKLFF,TRBV5-1,TRBJ1-4
CASSVRLFADTQYF,TRBV9,TRBJ2-3
CASSARQGADQPQHF,TRBV9,TRBJ1-5
CASSDPSGNTIYF,TRBV2,TRBJ1-3
CASSRGITEAFF,TRBV25-1,TRBJ1-1
CASSPRDGGATEAFF,TRBV28,TRBJ1-1
CASSLSARAGETQYF,TRBV7-7,TRBJ2-5
CASRGQGRDYGYTF,TRBV28,TRBJ1-2
CASSLALQTAAAGNEKLFF,TRBV5-1,TRBJ1-4
CASSYSPGLTEGYTF,TRBV6-5,TRBJ1-2
CSVERQAPYTEQFF,TRBV29-1,TRBJ2-1
CASSYGQGKGTQYF,TRBV6-5,TRBJ2-3
CASSKGTGKYGYTF,TRBV21-1,TRBJ1-2
CASSSFPTAGAGELFF,TRBV28,TRBJ2-2
CASSKQGVNEKLFF,TRBV6-5,TRBJ1-4
CASSSLLAFNNEQFF,TRBV7-9,TRBJ2-1
CASSPGLGKQETQYF,TRBV7-9,TRBJ2-5
CASSLAQANYGYTF,TRBV5-1,TRBJ1-2
CASSPRTSVGEQYF,TRBV11-2,TRBJ2-7
CASSFFSGGYGNEQFF,TRBV5-8,TRBJ2-1
CASSQDRRLAGYTGELFF,TRBV4-2,TRBJ2-2
CASSLSVGGSSPLHF,TRBV27,TRBJ1-6
CASSFGTGGGQETQYF,TRBV27,TRBJ2-5
CASSVLDRGVAFF,TRBV9,TRBJ1-1